This entry concerns a single T cell receptor (beta chain). What it recognizes is unknown. 13 Jbeta primers and 60 Vbeta primers were used for the PCR. The table came from immunoSEQ multiplex PCR; TCRdb's copy has only in-frame clones and leaves some out. Of around 200,000 clones listed, 79% are singletons. The data originate from a study of cytomegalovirus exposure and HLA in healthy donors. Findings of the study overall: It was shown in a later analysis that HLA-associated TCR beta chains were more clonally expanded than other, equally common chains. Several top significant clusters appeared, in a later analysis, to be linked to common viral pathogens.

The donors gave bone marrow, and they were healthy. Sequenced material: PBMCs. The source is a woman under 30 in good health and CMV-seronegative.

As DNA, the CDR3 is TGTGCCAGCAGCTTGGGACTAGCTGCCGAGCAGTACTTC. It is translated as CASSLGLAAEQYF. V usage is TRBV7-3 and J usage is TRBJ2-7; 9 bases match TRBD2. The V segment lost 3 bases and the J segment 6 bases; nucleotides outside the gene matches: 3. CDR3 length: 13 amino acids. Germline CDR1 SGHTA, CDR2 FQGTGA.